This T cell receptor (beta chain) originates from a study of T-cell memory formation after mild COVID-19. TCRdb re-called the 5' RACE reads with MiXCR, one entry per CDR3 protein. This sample yields tens of thousands of distinct CDR3 sequences, of which 10% to 15% are seen a single time; over 25% belongs to the top ten. V dropped 1 base and J dropped 3; count of bases not matched to a gene: 1. The CDR3 loop spans 14 amino acids. Germline loops: CDR1 MGHRA, CDR2 YSYEKL. This clonotype was counted between two and nine times. This chain connects TRBV4-1 to TRBJ2-7; TRBD1 matches 9 bases. The origin of this receptor is an adult woman who had mild COVID-19 (a few samples of this study predate the infection). Cell type and time point are not known. The sample taken for sequencing was PBMCs or a T cell subset sorted from them (not recorded which). Here the CDR3 DNA reads TGCGCCAGCAGCCAAGGGACAGGGGACTACGAGCAGTACTTC. Protein product: CASSQGTGDYEQYF.